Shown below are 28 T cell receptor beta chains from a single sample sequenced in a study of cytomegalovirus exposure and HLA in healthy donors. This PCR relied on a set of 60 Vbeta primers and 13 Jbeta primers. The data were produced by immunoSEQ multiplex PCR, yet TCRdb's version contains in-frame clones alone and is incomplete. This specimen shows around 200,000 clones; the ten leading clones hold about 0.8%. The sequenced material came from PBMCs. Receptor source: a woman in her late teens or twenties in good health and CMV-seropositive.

The CDR3, as DNA: TGTGCCAGCAGCTTGGCGGGGGGGAAGCCCCAGCATTTT. Its translation: CASSLAGGKPQHF. The V and J genes are TRBV5-8 and TRBJ1-5, with D maybe TRBD1 (5 bases). The CDR3 is 13 amino acids. Germline V CDR1 and CDR2: SGHTS, YDEGEE. The ends were cut back, 0 bases at V and 8 bases at J, with 9 bases in the middle. Combining the CDR3 with reference TRBV5-8 and TRBJ1-5 gives the whole variable domain EAGVTQSPTHLIKTRGQQATLRCSPISGHTSVYWYQQALGLGLQFLLWYDEGEERNRGNFPPRFSGRQFPNYSSELNVNALELEDSALYLCASSLAGGKPQHFGDGTRLSIL.

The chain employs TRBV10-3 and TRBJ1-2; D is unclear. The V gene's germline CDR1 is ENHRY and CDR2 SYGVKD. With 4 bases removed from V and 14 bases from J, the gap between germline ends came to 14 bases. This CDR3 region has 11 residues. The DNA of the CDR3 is TGTGCCATCAGTGGCGGACCCGGGGTGACCTTC. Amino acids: CAISGGPGVTF.

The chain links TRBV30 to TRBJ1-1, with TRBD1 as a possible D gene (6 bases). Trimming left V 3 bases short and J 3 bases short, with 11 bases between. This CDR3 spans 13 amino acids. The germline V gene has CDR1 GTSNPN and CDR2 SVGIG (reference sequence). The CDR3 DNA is TGTGCCTGGAGGGGGGCGGTGTACACTGAAGCTTTCTTT. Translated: CAWRGAVYTEAFF. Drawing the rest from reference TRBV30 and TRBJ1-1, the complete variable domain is SQTIHQWPATLVQPVGSPLSLECTVEGTSNPNLYWYRQAAGRGLQLLFYSVGIGQISSEVPQNLSASRPQDRQFILSSKKLLLSDSGFYLCAWRGAVYTEAFFGQGTRLTVV.

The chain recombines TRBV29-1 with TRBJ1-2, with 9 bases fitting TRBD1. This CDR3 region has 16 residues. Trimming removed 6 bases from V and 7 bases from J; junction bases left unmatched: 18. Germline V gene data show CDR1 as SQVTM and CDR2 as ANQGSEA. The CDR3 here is CSVGGVDRGEISGYTF. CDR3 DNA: TGCAGCGTGGGGGGTGTGGACAGGGGAGAAATCAGTGGCTACACCTTC.

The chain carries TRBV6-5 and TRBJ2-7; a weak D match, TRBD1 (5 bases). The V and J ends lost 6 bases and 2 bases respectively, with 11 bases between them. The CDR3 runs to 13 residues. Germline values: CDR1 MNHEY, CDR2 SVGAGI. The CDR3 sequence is CASRPTGPYEQYF. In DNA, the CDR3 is TGTGCCAGCAGACCCACAGGCCCCTACGAGCAGTACTTC.

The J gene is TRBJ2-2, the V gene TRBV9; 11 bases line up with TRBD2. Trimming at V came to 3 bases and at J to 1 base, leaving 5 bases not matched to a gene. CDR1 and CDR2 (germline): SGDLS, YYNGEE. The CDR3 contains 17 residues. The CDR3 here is CASSALAGGVNTGELFF. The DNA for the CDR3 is TGTGCCAGCAGCGCCCTAGCGGGAGGAGTGAACACCGGGGAGCTGTTTTTT.

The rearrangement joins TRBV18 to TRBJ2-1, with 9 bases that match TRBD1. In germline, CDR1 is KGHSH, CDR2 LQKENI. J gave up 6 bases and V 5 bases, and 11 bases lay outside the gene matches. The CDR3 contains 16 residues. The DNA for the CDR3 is TGTGCCAGCTCAGCAGCCGGGACAGGGATTGGCAATGAGCAGTTCTTC. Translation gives CASSAAGTGIGNEQFF.

CDR3 sequence reads: CASSTPGGKETQYF. As DNA, the CDR3 is TGTGCCAGTAGCACCCCCGGCGGGAAAGAGACCCAGTACTTC. The V call is TRBV19, the J call TRBJ2-5; weak D call: TRBD2 (6 bases). The CDR3 loop spans 14 amino acids. Trimming cost V 6 bases and J 3 bases, with 14 bases left between them. Germline CDR1 LNHDA, CDR2 SQIVND (reference sequence).

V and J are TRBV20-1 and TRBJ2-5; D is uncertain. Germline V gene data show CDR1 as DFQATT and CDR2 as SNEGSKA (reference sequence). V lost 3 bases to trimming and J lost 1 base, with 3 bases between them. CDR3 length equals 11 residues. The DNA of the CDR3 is TGCAGTGCTAGCGTCCAAGAGACCCAGTACTTC. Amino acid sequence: CSASVQETQYF.

CDR3 protein: CASRSGAGGGNTQYF. The DNA for the CDR3 is TGTGCCAGTAGAAGTGGGGCCGGGGGGGGTAATACGCAGTATTTT. The chain links TRBV19 to TRBJ2-3, with TRBD2 matching 8 bases. Germline values: CDR1 LNHDA, CDR2 SQIVND (reference sequence). V lost 6 bases to trimming and J lost 7 bases; unmatched junction nucleotides: 12. The CDR3 extends over 15 amino acids.

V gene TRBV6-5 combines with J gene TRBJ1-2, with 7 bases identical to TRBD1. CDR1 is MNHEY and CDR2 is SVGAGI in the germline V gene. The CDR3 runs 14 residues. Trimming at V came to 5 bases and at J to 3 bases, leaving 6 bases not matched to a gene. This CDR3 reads CASSSHGTDYGYTF. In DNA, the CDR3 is TGTGCCAGCAGTAGTCACGGGACAGACTATGGCTACACCTTC.

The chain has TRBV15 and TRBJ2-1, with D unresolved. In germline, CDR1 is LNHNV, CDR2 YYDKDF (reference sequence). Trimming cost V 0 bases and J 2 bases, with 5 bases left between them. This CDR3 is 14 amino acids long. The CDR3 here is CATSREAPYNEQFF. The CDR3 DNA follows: TGTGCCACCAGCAGAGAAGCGCCCTACAATGAGCAGTTCTTC.

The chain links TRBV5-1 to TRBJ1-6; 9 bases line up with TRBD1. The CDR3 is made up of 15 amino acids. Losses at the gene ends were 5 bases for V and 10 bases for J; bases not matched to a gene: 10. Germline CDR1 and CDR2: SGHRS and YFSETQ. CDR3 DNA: TGCGCCAGCAGACCCGGGACAGGGCTTTGGTCACCCCTCCACTTT. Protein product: CASRPGTGLWSPLHF.

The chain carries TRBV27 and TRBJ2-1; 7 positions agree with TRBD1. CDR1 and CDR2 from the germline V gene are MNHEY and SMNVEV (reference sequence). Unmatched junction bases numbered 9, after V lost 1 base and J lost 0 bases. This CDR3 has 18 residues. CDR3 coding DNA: TGTGCCAGCAGTTTATATTTTAAGGGGGCTAGCTCCTACAATGAGCAGTTCTTC. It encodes CASSLYFKGASSYNEQFF.

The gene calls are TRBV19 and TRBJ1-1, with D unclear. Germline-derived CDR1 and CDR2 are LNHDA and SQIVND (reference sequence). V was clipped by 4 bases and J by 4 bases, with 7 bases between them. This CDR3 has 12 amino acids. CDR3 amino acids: CASSTGFTEAFF. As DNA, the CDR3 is TGTGCCAGTAGTACGGGTTTCACTGAAGCTTTCTTT.

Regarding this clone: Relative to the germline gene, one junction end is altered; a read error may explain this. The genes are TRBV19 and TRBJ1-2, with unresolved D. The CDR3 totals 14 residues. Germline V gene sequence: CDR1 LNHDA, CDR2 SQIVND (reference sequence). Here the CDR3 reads CASSLDPSDYGYTF. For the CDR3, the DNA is TGTGCCAGTAGTTTAGACCCTAGTGACTATGGCTACACCTTC.

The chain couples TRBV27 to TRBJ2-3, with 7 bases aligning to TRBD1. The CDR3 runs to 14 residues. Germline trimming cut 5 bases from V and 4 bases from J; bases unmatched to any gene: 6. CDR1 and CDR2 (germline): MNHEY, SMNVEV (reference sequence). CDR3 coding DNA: TGTGCCAGCAGTCCAAGGGGACAGCCAGATACGCAGTATTTT. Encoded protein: CASSPRGQPDTQYF.

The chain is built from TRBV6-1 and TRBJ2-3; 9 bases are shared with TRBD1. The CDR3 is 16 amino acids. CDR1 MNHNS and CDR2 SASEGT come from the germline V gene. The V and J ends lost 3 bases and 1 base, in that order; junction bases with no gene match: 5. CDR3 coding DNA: TGTGCCAGCAGTGAGGGACAGGGTGGGGGCACAGATACGCAGTATTTT. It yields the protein CASSEGQGGGTDTQYF.

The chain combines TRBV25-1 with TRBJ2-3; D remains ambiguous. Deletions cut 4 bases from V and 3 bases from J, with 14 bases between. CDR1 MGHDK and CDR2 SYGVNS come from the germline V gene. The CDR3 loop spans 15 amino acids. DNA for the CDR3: TGTGCCAGCAGTGGTATACACCCCAGTACAGATACGCAGTATTTT. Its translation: CASSGIHPSTDTQYF.

The CDR3 coding sequence is TGTGCCAGTAGTATGGGTGAGGGACAGGGGGTGGAGACCCAGTACTTC. Translation gives CASSMGEGQGVETQYF. The gene calls are TRBV19 and TRBJ2-5, with 11 bases identical to TRBD1. CDR1 is LNHDA, CDR2 SQIVND, per germline (reference sequence). With V trimmed by 3 bases and J by 5 bases, 8 bases remained unmatched. The CDR3 is made up of 16 amino acids.

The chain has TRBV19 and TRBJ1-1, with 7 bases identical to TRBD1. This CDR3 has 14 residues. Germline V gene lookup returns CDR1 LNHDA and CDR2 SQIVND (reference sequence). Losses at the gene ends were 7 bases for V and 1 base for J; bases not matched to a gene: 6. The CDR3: CASMVGTENTEAFF. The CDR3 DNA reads TGTGCCAGTATGGTTGGGACAGAGAACACTGAAGCTTTCTTT. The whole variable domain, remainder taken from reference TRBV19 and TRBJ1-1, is DGGITQSPKYLFRKEGQNVTLSCEQNLNHDAMYWYRQDPGQGLRLIYYSQIVNDFQKGDIAEGYSVSREKKESFPLTVTSAQKNPTAFYLCASMVGTENTEAFFGQGTRLTVV.

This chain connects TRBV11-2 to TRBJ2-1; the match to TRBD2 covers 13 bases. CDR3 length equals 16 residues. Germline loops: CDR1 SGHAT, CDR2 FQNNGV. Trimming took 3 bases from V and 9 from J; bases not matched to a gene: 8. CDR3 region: CASSFGTSGNFGEQFF. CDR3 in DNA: TGTGCCAGCAGCTTCGGGACTAGCGGGAACTTTGGTGAGCAGTTCTTC.

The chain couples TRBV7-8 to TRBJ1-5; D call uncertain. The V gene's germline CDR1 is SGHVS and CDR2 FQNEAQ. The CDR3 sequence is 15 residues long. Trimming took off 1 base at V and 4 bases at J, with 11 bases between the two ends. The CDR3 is CASSLVPRLNQPQHF. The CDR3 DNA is TGTGCCAGCAGCTTAGTCCCCAGGTTGAATCAGCCCCAGCATTTT.

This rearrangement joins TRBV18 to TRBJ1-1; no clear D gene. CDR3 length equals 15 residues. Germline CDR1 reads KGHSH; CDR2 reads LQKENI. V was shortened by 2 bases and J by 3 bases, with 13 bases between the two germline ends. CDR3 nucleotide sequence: TGTGCCAGCTCACCAATAACAGCGGAGTACACTGAAGCTTTCTTT. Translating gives CASSPITAEYTEAFF.

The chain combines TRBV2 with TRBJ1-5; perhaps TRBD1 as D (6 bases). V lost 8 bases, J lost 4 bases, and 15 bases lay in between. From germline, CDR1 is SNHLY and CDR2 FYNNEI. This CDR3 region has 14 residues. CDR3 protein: CASGGDTLNQPQHF. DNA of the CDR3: TGTGCCAGCGGGGGGGACACCCTTAATCAGCCCCAGCATTTT.

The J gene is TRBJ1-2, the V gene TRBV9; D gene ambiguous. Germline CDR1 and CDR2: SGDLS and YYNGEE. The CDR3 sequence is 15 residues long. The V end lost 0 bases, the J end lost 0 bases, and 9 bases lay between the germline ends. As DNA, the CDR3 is TGTGCCAGCAGCGTAGGCGCACTACCTAACTATGGCTACACCTTC. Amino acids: CASSVGALPNYGYTF.

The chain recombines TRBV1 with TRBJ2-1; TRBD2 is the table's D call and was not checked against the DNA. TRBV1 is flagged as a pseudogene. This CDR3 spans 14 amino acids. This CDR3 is CTSIGTSGYNEQFF. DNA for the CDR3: TGCACCAGCATCGGGACTAGCGGCTACAATGAGCAGTTCTTC.

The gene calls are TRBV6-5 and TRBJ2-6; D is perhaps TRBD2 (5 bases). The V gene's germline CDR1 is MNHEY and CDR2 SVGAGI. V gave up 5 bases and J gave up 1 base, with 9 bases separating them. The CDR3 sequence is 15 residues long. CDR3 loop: CASSAPGSGANVLTF. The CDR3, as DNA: TGTGCCAGCAGTGCACCGGGGTCTGGGGCCAACGTCCTGACTTTC.